Here is one T cell receptor (beta chain) with its context. The data originate from a study of blood T cell repertoires in COVID-19. Across the study: Samples taken during acute and convalescent COVID-19 were collected in the United States, Italy and Spain.

Study processing details: Nucleated cell number was recorded as an estimate derived from reference gene primer amplification. The repertoire was sequenced with immunoSEQ multiplex PCR; TCRdb's copy has only in-frame clones and lacks some. V, J and clone size were drawn from that table, and D and trimming were deduced from the DNA. The data show 110,000 or so clones, 84% seen once. This clonotype originated in a woman aged 40 to 55 with acute or convalescent COVID-19. Sequencing input: peripheral blood.

The CDR3 DNA reads as TGTGCCACCAGTGCCCGGGGGGGCTCTGAGCTGTTTTTT. Translation: CATSARGGSELFF. The rearrangement joins TRBV24-1 to TRBJ2-2, with 8 bases lining up with TRBD2. Germline V CDR1 and CDR2: KGHDR, SFDVKD. The ends lost 5 bases at V and 11 bases at J; junction bases unmatched: 6. This CDR3 has 13 amino acids.